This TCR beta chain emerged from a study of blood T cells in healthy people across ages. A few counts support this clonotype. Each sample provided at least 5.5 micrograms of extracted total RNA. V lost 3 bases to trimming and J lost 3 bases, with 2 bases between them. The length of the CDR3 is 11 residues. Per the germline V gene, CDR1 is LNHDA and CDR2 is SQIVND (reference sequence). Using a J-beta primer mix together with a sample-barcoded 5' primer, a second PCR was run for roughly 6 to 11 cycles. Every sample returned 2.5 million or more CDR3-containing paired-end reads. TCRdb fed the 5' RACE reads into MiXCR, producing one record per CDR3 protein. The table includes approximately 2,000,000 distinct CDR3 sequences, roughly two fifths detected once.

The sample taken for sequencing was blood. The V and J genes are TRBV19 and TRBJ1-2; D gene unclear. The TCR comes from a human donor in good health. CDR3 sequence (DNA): TGTGCCAGTAGTATGCACTATGGCTACACCTTC. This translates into CASSMHYGYTF.